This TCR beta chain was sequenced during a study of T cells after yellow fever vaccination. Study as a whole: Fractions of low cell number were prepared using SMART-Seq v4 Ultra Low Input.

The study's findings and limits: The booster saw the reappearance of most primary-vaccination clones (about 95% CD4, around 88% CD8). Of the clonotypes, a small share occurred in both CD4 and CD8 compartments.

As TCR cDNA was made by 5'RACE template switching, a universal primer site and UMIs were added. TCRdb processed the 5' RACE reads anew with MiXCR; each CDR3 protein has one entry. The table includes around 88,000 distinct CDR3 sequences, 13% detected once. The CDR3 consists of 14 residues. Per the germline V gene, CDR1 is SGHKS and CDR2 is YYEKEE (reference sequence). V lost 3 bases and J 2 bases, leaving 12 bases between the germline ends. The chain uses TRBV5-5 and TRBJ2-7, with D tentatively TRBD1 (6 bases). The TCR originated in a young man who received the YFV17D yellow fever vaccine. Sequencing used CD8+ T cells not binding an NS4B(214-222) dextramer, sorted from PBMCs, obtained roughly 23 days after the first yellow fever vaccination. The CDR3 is CASSSGAGTYEQYF. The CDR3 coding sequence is TGTGCCAGCAGCTCAGGGGCCGGCACCTACGAGCAGTACTTC.